This T cell receptor (beta chain) was captured in a study of CD8+ T cells in alopecia areata. In the study overall: Severity scoring for treated patients was based on the percentage of affected scalp area. General study findings and limits: Scalp clonality dropped significantly under tofacitinib, as did expanded CD8+ top-100 clones. Sequenced scalp T cells also include alphabeta T cells resident in normal skin.

Concerning this clone itself: Its cognate antigen is unknown.

Treatment specified: oral pan-JAK inhibitor, 5-10 mg twice daily. V lost 4 bases, J lost 3 bases, and 13 bases lay in between. This CDR3 is 14 amino acids long. The V gene's germline CDR1 is SGHVS and CDR2 FQNEAQ. Once RNA had been extracted, it was reverse transcribed into cDNA to act as the sequencing template. TCRdb's copy holds only in-frame clones and misses some; the assay was immunoSEQ multiplex PCR. Counted here are around 190,000 clones, around 60% occurring once; the ten biggest clones make up roughly 0.71%. The gene calls are TRBV7-8 and TRBJ2-7, with a weak D call TRBD2 (6 bases). Sequencing was performed on CD4+ T cells sorted from blood, taken at week 4, from a patient treated with tofacitinib. The TCR comes from a human donor with alopecia areata. The CDR3 protein is CASSSQGLLYEQYF. The CDR3 DNA reads as TGTGCCAGCAGCTCGCAAGGACTACTCTACGAGCAGTACTTC. The full variable domain, rest sourced from reference TRBV7-8 and TRBJ2-7, is GAGVSQSPRYKVAKRGQDVALRCDPISGHVSLFWYQQALGQGPEFLTYFQNEAQLDKSGLPSDRFFAERPEGSVSTLKIQRTQQEDSAVYLCASSSQGLLYEQYFGPGTRLTVT.